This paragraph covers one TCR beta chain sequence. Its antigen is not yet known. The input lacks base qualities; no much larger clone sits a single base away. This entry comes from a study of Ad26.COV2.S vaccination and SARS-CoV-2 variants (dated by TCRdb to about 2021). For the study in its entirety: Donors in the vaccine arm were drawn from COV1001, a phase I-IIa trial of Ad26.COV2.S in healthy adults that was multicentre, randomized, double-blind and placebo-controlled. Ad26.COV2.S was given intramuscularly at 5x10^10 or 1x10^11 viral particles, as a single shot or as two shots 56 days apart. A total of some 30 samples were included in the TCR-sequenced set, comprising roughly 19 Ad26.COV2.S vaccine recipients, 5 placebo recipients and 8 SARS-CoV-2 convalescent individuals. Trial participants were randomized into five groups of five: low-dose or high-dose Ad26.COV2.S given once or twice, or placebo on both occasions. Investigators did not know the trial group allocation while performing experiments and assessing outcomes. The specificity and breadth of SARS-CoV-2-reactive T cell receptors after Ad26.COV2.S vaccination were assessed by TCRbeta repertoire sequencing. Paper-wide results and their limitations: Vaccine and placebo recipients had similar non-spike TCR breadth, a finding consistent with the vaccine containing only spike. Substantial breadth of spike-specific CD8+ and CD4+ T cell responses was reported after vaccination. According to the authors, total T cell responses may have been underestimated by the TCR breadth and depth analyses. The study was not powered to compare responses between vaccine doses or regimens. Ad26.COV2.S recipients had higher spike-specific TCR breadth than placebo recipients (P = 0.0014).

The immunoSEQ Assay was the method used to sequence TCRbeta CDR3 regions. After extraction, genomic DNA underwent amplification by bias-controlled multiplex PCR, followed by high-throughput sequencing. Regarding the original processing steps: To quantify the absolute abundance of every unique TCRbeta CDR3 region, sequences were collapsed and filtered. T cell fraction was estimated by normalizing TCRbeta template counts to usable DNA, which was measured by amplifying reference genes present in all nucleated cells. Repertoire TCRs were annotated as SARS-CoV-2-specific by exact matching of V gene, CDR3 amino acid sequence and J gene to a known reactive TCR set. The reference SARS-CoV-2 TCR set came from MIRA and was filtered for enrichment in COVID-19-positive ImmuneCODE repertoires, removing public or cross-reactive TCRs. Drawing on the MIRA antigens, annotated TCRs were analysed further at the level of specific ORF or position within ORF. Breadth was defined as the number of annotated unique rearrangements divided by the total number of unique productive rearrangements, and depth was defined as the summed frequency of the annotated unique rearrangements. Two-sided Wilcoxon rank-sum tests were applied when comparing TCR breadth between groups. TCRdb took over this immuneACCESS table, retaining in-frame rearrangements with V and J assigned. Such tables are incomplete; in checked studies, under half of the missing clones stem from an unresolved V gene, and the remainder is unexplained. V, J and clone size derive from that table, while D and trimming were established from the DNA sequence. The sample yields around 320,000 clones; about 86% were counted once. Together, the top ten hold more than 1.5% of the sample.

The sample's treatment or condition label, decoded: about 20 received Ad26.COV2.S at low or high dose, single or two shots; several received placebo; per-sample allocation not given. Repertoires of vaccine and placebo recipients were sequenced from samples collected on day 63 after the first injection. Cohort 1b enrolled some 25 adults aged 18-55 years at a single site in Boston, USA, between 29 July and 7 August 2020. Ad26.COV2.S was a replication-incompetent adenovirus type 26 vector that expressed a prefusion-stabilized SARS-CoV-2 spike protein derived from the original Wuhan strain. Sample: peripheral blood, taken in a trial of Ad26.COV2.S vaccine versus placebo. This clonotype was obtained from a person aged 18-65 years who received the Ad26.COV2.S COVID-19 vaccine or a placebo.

The nucleotide sequence is TGCAGTGCTAGTAGGCCGGGACAGGGGAGCTCCTATAATTCACCCCTCCACTTT. It specifies CSASRPGQGSSYNSPLHF. The sequence is built from TRBV20-1 and TRBJ1-6, with TRBD1 identical over 10 junction bases. From the cysteine through the phenylalanine, the CDR3 covers 18 amino acids. Kept here is only the CDR3 DNA, which spans 54 bases and is read in frame from base 1. Sequences DFQATT (CDR1) and SNEGSKA (CDR2) are obtained from the germline V gene (reference sequence). Trimming leaves V shorter by 3 bases and J shorter by 0 bases, with the junction holding 8 bases beyond the gene matches.